This T cell receptor beta chain was retrieved from a study of sequential checkpoint blockade in melanoma. About the study: Patients were randomized 1:1 to nivolumab-then-ipilimumab or ipilimumab-then-nivolumab first-line. After both sequences, patients received maintenance nivolumab.

Libraries were prepared by immunoSEQ multiplex PCR; TCRdb keeps only in-frame clonotypes and omits some of them. The table shows about 8,400 clones, with roughly nine tenths occurring only once. V lost 3 bases and J lost 1; bases outside the gene matches: 4. Germline V lookup: CDR1 SGDLS, CDR2 YYNGEE. The CDR3 consists of 15 residues. The treatment denotes: randomized to nivolumab then ipilimumab (arm A) or the reverse (arm B). No patient had prior DNA-damaging chemotherapy. Live CD3+CD8+ CD19− CD56− cells were sorted from PBMCs. The chain recombines TRBV9 with TRBJ1-2, with 9 bases identical to TRBD1. The specimen comprised CD8+ T cells sorted from blood (inferred from file names), sampled from a patient given nivolumab and ipilimumab in sequence. The receptor was derived from a human donor with melanoma. CDR3 DNA sequence: TGTGCCAGCAGCGCACTGACAGGGGGTAACTATGGCTACACCTTC. It translates to CASSALTGGNYGYTF. Full variable domain (outside the CDR3, taken from reference TRBV9 and TRBJ1-2): DSGVTQTPKHLITATGQRVTLRCSPRSGDLSVYWYQQSLDQGLQFLIQYYNGEERAKGNILERFSAQQFPDLHSELNLSSLELGDSALYFCASSALTGGNYGYTFGSGTRLTVV.